These T cell receptor beta chains were read from a single sample in a study of blood T cell repertoires in COVID-19. This table comes from immunoSEQ multiplex PCR, and its TCRdb copy is limited to in-frame clones, with some not included. The profile shows some 140,000 clones, roughly 80% of them singletons. Material: peripheral blood. The receptors originated from a woman aged 60-75 years with acute or convalescent COVID-19. Both conserved end residues are trimmed from each CDR3. Clone sizes are given selectively: once, few, many, or a class where the clone is expanded.

J gene | V gene | clone size | CDR3 protein
TRBJ2-4 | TRBV7-9 | NA | ASSFTGNIQY
TRBJ2-2 | TRBV10-1 | NA | ASSDGSANTGELF
TRBJ1-5 | TRBV10-3 | NA | AISDQGSNQPQH
TRBJ1-1 | TRBV2 | NA | ASGGGRGMNTEAF
TRBJ1-1 | TRBV19 | NA | ASSPQAGAAF
TRBJ2-1 | TRBV7-2 | once | ASSLRGGNEQF
TRBJ1-3 | TRBV3-1/TRBV3-2 | NA | ASSHGTVSGNTIY
TRBJ2-3 | TRBV27 | NA | ASSLGLAGSTDTQY
TRBJ2-1 | TRBV6-1 | few | ASSEVAGYNEQF
TRBJ1-5 | TRBV16 | NA | ASSQGLGQANQPQH
TRBJ1-2 | TRBV5-1 | NA | ASSLGGHRAWYGYT
TRBJ1-4 | TRBV4-2 | few | ASSQAQGESEKLF
TRBJ2-5 | TRBV19 | NA | ASSQGGLYETQY
TRBJ1-1 | TRBV9 | NA | ASSVSPLEVAF
TRBJ1-6 | TRBV27 | NA | ASSLLQASFSPLH
TRBJ2-5 | TRBV9 | NA | ASSPTALAFQETQY
TRBJ1-2 | TRBV5-8 | once | ASSHRTGGIYNYGYT
TRBJ1-1 | TRBV27 | NA | ASTDNRGRNTEAF
TRBJ1-3 | TRBV30 | NA | AWRTQGGNTIY
TRBJ1-4 | TRBV18 | NA | ASSPWTGESEKLF
TRBJ1-4 | TRBV3-1/TRBV3-2 | NA | ASSQSQGLDEKLF
TRBJ2-7 | TRBV20-1 | NA | SALGQGVAY
TRBJ1-2 | TRBV6-5 | NA | ASRDSLRDRYGYT
TRBJ2-3 | TRBV27 | NA | ASRSRGTDTQY
TRBJ1-4 | TRBV18 | few | ASSSRQVNNEKLF
TRBJ2-1 | TRBV10-2 | NA | ASRTGGGNEQF
TRBJ1-5 | TRBV12-3/TRBV12-4 | once | ASRRWANQPQH
TRBJ1-1 | TRBV6-4 | NA | ASSAEGYTEAF
TRBJ1-1 | TRBV7-9 | few | ASSYEVDRSNTEAF
TRBJ2-3 | TRBV7-6 | NA | ASSLAQLTDTQY
TRBJ1-1 | TRBV4-1 | NA | ASSQEGGPWDTEAF
TRBJ1-2 | TRBV20-1 | NA | SAIGQVGYT
TRBJ1-5 | TRBV19 | NA | ASSIEGQFNQPQH
TRBJ2-5 | TRBV7-9 | NA | ATPGETQY
TRBJ1-5 | TRBV11-2 | NA | ASSLGRGLNQPQH
TRBJ1-5 | TRBV18 | once | ASSPGRRDNQPQH
TRBJ1-2 | TRBV24-1 | NA | ATSESGTGAVYGYT
TRBJ2-1 | TRBV3-1/TRBV3-2 | NA | ASSPRLLAGGHNNEQF
TRBJ1-1 | TRBV2 | NA | ASILRGGATEAF
TRBJ2-4 | TRBV7-2 | NA | ASSFTAGISIQY
TRBJ2-5 | TRBV19 | NA | ASSLRGGVQETQY
TRBJ1-5 | TRBV6-4 | NA | ASSEAIQGSYSNQPQH
TRBJ1-2 | TRBV12-3/TRBV12-4 | NA | ASSQDSYYGYT